This TCR beta chain was sequenced for a study of blood T cell repertoires in COVID-19. V was clipped by 4 bases and J by 2 bases, with 13 bases between them. In germline, CDR1 is SGDLS, CDR2 YYNGEE. The CDR3 runs 15 residues. Method: immunoSEQ multiplex PCR; TCRdb's copy keeps in-frame clones and lacks some. Here the sample spans 80,000 to 100,000 clones, approximately 74% being singletons. The receptor's source is an older man with COVID-19, enrolled during active disease. Source material: peripheral blood. The chain uses TRBV9 and TRBJ1-3; unclear D gene. CDR3 coding DNA: TGTGCCAGCAGCCCCGGGGTGAGCGCTGGAAACACCATATATTTT. Translating gives CASSPGVSAGNTIYF.